These T cell receptor beta chains were read from a single sample in a study of T-cell memory formation after mild COVID-19. TCRdb called the 5' RACE reads again in MiXCR, with one record for every CDR3 protein. The table includes 400,000 to 450,000 distinct CDR3 sequences, approximately 19% detected once. Sample: PBMCs or a T cell subset sorted from them (not recorded which). Source of these receptors: a man aged 18 to 29 who had mild COVID-19 (a few samples of this study predate the infection). Cell type and time point are not known. Each CDR3 is given with its conserved first and last residue. D genes are given only for firm matches. Where a row states a size, it is once, few, many or the class of an expanded clone; other rows omit it.

D gene	J gene	V gene	clone size	CDR3 protein	CDR3 DNA
TRBD1	TRBJ2-5	TRBV6-5	few	CASSQTGMAQYF	TGTGCCAGCAGTCAGACAGGGATGGCCCAGTACTTC
TRBD1	TRBJ1-1	TRBV5-6	.	CASSRRGTGHSEAFF	TGTGCCAGCAGCCGCCGCGGGACAGGGCATTCTGAAGCTTTCTTT
.	TRBJ1-2	TRBV5-4	.	CASSSPGGINYGYTF	TGTGCCAGCAGCTCACCGGGGGGCATTAACTATGGCTACACCTTC
TRBD1	TRBJ2-1	TRBV18	.	CASSDREEGEQFF	TGTGCCAGCTCCGACAGGGAAGAGGGTGAGCAGTTCTTC
.	TRBJ1-6	TRBV7-2	few	CASSVRDRGRAPLHF	TGTGCCAGCAGCGTCCGCGACAGAGGAAGGGCACCCCTCCACTTT
.	TRBJ2-5	TRBV7-2	many	CASSPLRETQYF	TGTGCCAGCAGCCCACTACGGGAGACCCAGTACTTC
TRBD1	TRBJ2-3	TRBV29-1	few	CSVANRGSTDTQYF	TGCAGCGTTGCTAACAGGGGAAGCACAGATACGCAGTATTTT
.	TRBJ1-1	TRBV6-1	.	CASRTTRAAFF	TGTGCCAGCAGGACGACCCGGGCAGCTTTCTTT
.	TRBJ1-1	TRBV5-1	few	CASTHRTMNTEAFF	TGCGCCAGCACTCACAGGACCATGAACACTGAAGCTTTCTTT
TRBD1	TRBJ2-1	TRBV7-2	.	CASSLGGGDRVPQFF	TGTGCCAGCAGCTTAGGGGGCGGGGACAGGGTACCGCAGTTCTTC
TRBD2	TRBJ2-1	TRBV7-3	.	CASSPDPRGVEQFF	TGTGCCAGCAGCCCAGACCCTCGGGGGGTTGAGCAGTTCTTC
.	TRBJ1-5	TRBV4-1	once	CASSQEGGVFNQPQHF	TGCGCCAGCAGCCAAGAGGGGGGGGTTTTCAATCAGCCCCAGCATTTT
.	TRBJ2-5	TRBV3-1	once	CASSQDGTQYQETQYF	TGTGCCAGCAGCCAAGATGGGACACAGTACCAAGAGACCCAGTACTTC
.	TRBJ2-7	TRBV4-3	.	CASSKTTSYEQYF	TGCGCCAGCAGCAAAACCACCTCCTACGAGCAGTACTTC
TRBD2	TRBJ2-1	TRBV28	few	CASSLGLAGGPGNEQFF	TGTGCCAGCAGTTTGGGACTAGCGGGGGGGCCAGGCAATGAGCAGTTCTTC
.	TRBJ2-3	TRBV5-1	few	CASLPGEPYTDTQYF	TGCGCCAGCCTCCCGGGAGAGCCCTACACAGATACGCAGTATTTT
.	TRBJ2-1	TRBV7-9	.	CASSYPIGGDEQFF	TGTGCCAGCAGCTACCCAATCGGGGGAGATGAGCAGTTCTTC
TRBD1	TRBJ1-5	TRBV12-3/TRBV12-4	few	CASSDQTGTFNGNQPQHF	TGTGCCAGCAGTGACCAGACAGGGACGTTTAACGGCAATCAGCCCCAGCATTTT
.	TRBJ1-2	TRBV28	.	CASSSPGAGDGYTF	TGTGCCAGCAGTTCTCCAGGCGCAGGGGATGGCTACACCTTC
.	TRBJ1-4	TRBV7-9	.	CASSLGVGWPPNEKLFF	TGTGCCAGCAGCTTAGGGGTTGGGTGGCCGCCTAATGAAAAACTGTTTTTT
.	TRBJ2-4	TRBV6-2/TRBV6-3	.	CASGPAGSLAKNIQYF	TGTGCCAGCGGACCAGCGGGCTCGCTAGCCAAAAACATTCAGTACTTC
TRBD1	TRBJ2-4	TRBV6-6	many	CASSRTGGAKNIQYF	TGTGCCAGCAGTCGGACAGGGGGAGCCAAAAACATTCAGTACTTC
.	TRBJ1-2	TRBV5-1	.	CASSSDAGPTYGYTF	TGCGCCAGCAGCTCGGACGCCGGGCCTACATATGGCTACACCTTC
.	TRBJ2-5	TRBV7-6	.	CASSLVVGQAETQYF	TGTGCCAGCAGCTTAGTGGTGGGTCAGGCGGAGACCCAGTACTTC
.	TRBJ1-1	TRBV7-9	few	CASSALNTEAFF	TGTGCCAGCAGCGCACTTAACACTGAAGCTTTCTTT
.	TRBJ2-7	TRBV27	few	CASSLMGHYEQYF	TGTGCCAGCAGTTTAATGGGGCACTACGAGCAGTACTTC
TRBD1	TRBJ2-1	TRBV7-6	.	CASSPRQGLNNEQFF	TGTGCCAGCAGCCCCCGACAGGGGCTCAACAATGAGCAGTTCTTC
.	TRBJ1-5	TRBV3-1	many	CASSQDTGLNQPQHF	TGTGCCAGCAGCCAAGACACAGGTCTCAATCAGCCCCAGCATTTT
.	TRBJ2-3	TRBV6-5	few	CASRTLILGDTQYF	TGTGCCAGCAGGACCCTGATATTAGGAGATACGCAGTATTTT
.	TRBJ1-2	TRBV7-2	many	CASSIQGSVGYGYTF	TGTGCCAGCAGCATCCAGGGGAGTGTAGGCTATGGCTACACCTTC
.	TRBJ2-1	TRBV4-2	.	CASSQGGGTYNEQFF	TGTGCCAGCAGCCAAGGCGGCGGAACCTACAATGAGCAGTTCTTC
.	TRBJ2-3	TRBV21-1	.	CASSPRIDAGVYTQYF	TGTGCCAGCAGCCCTCGTATCGATGCGGGGGTGTATACGCAGTATTTT
.	TRBJ1-5	TRBV6-5	.	CASSRKIPVGNQPQHF	TGTGCCAGCAGCCGTAAAATTCCGGTGGGCAATCAGCCCCAGCATTTT
.	TRBJ2-5	TRBV7-3	few	CASSSPGEKETQYF	TGTGCCAGCAGCTCACCAGGGGAAAAAGAGACCCAGTACTTC
.	TRBJ2-7	TRBV7-2	few	CASSSVSGAGEQYF	TGTGCCAGCAGCTCGGTTTCAGGGGCCGGAGAGCAGTACTTC
TRBD2	TRBJ2-3	TRBV20-1	.	CSARPPRGLAGGRGTDTQYF	TGCAGTGCTAGACCCCCGAGGGGACTAGCGGGGGGTAGGGGCACAGATACGCAGTATTTT
.	TRBJ1-4	TRBV3-1	few	CASSQDPGLGLEKLFF	TGTGCCAGCAGCCAAGATCCAGGACTGGGATTGGAAAAACTGTTTTTT
TRBD2	TRBJ2-3	TRBV12-3/TRBV12-4	few	CASSLTLAAGTDTQYF	TGTGCCAGCAGCCTTACCCTAGCGGCCGGCACAGATACGCAGTATTTT
.	TRBJ1-1	TRBV6-5	.	CASSYSMGFIDTEAFF	TGTGCCAGCAGTTACTCGATGGGGTTCATCGACACTGAAGCTTTCTTT
.	TRBJ2-2	TRBV5-1	many	CASSIQGPNTGELFF	TGCGCCAGCAGCATCCAGGGACCGAACACCGGGGAGCTGTTTTTT
.	TRBJ1-6	TRBV7-9	.	CASSRDGVWSPLHF	TGTGCCAGCAGCCGAGACGGGGTTTGGTCACCCCTCCACTTT
.	TRBJ2-2	TRBV12-3/TRBV12-4	.	CASIPNLGGAGTGELFF	TGTGCCAGCATTCCCAACTTGGGGGGCGCGGGCACCGGGGAGCTGTTTTTT
TRBD2	TRBJ2-2	TRBV7-2	few	CASSRSGGASTGELFF	TGTGCCAGCAGTCGGAGCGGGGGGGCTAGCACCGGGGAGCTGTTTTTT
.	TRBJ1-1	TRBV11-2	.	CASSLVPGVRPEAFF	TGTGCCAGCAGCTTGGTTCCAGGGGTAAGGCCTGAAGCTTTCTTT
.	TRBJ1-2	TRBV7-2	few	CASSFRGRVGYGYTF	TGTGCCAGCAGCTTTAGGGGCAGGGTTGGCTATGGCTACACCTTC
.	TRBJ2-1	TRBV5-1	few	CASSDGGTGEQFF	TGCGCCAGCAGCGACGGCGGGACGGGAGAGCAGTTCTTC
TRBD2	TRBJ2-1	TRBV20-1	.	CSATSPGTSGGTYNEQFF	TGCAGTGCAACCAGTCCCGGGACTAGCGGGGGCACCTACAATGAGCAGTTCTTC
TRBD1	TRBJ1-2	TRBV20-1	.	CSARDRSGGLYGYTF	TGCAGTGCTAGAGATAGGTCAGGGGGCCTCTATGGCTACACCTTC
TRBD2	TRBJ2-7	TRBV20-1	few	CSALWGGVTYEQYF	TGCAGTGCTCTATGGGGAGGGGTAACCTACGAGCAGTACTTC
.	TRBJ2-3	TRBV5-1	many	CASSSEGTDTQYF	TGCGCCAGCAGCTCCGAGGGGACAGATACGCAGTATTTT
TRBD1	TRBJ1-2	TRBV4-1	.	CASSQSGGGFDYGYTF	TGCGCCAGCAGCCAGAGTGGAGGGGGCTTTGACTATGGCTACACCTTC
.	TRBJ1-5	TRBV2	once	CATAESNQPQHF	TGTGCCACCGCAGAGAGCAATCAGCCCCAGCATTTT
TRBD1	TRBJ2-5	TRBV6-2/TRBV6-3	.	CASSYSQGVGQQETQYF	TGTGCCAGCAGTTACTCCCAGGGGGTCGGACAGCAAGAGACCCAGTACTTC
.	TRBJ1-5	TRBV5-1	few	CASSPGYMGGFQPQHF	TGCGCCAGCAGCCCAGGCTATATGGGGGGCTTCCAGCCCCAGCATTTT
.	TRBJ1-1	TRBV4-2	few	CASSQPVGNTEAFF	TGTGCCAGCAGCCAACCGGTCGGGAACACTGAAGCTTTCTTT